This TCR beta chain came from a study of vaccination effects on CD4 cells after COVID-19. TCRdb's copy holds only in-frame clones and misses some; the assay was immunoSEQ multiplex PCR. The table has nearly 45,000 clones, roughly 72% seen once. This clone has only a few counts. Its antigen is as yet unknown. Having been cultured for 10 days, the cells underwent CD4+ T cell isolation. Participants each got two BNT162b2 or mRNA-1273 vaccine doses. Germline CDR1 MGHRA, CDR2 YSYEKL. Trimming took off 0 bases at V and 8 bases at J, with 17 bases between the two ends. CDR3 size: 17 residues. Sequencing was performed on CD4+ T cells from PBMCs cultured without peptide, taken after COVID-19 vaccination. The rearrangement links TRBV4-1 to TRBJ1-6; D unclear. The TCR originated in a human donor who received a COVID-19 vaccine. The CDR3 loop reads CASSQEDSVSTHSPLHF. In DNA, the CDR3 is TGCGCCAGCAGCCAAGAGGATTCGGTTTCCACTCATTCACCCCTCCACTTT.